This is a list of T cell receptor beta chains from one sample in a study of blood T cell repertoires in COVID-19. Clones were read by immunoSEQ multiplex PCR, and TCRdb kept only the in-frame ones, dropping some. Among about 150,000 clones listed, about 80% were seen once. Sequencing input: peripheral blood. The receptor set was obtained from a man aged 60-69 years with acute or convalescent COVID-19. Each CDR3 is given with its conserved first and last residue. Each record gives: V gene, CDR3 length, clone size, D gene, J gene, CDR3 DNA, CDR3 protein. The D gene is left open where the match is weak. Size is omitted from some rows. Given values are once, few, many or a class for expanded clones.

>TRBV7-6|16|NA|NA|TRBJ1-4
TGTGCCAGCAGCCCAGGATTCGCGGGAACCGATGAAAAACTGTTTTTT
CASSPGFAGTDEKLFF
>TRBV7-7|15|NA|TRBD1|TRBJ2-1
TGTGCTAGCAGCTTAGAGACAGGGGCTTTCAATGAGCAGTTCTTC
CASSLETGAFNEQFF
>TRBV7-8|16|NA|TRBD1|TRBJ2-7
TGTGCCAGCAGCTTTGGGGGACAGGGCTATCGGGGCGAGCAGTACTTC
CASSFGGQGYRGEQYF
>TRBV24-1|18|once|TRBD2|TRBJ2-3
TGTGCCACCAGTGACACCGGGACTAGCGGGAGGGGCACAGATACGCAGTATTTT
CATSDTGTSGRGTDTQYF
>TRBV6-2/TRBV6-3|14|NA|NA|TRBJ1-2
TGTGCCAGCAACCCGACAGGTCTCCTCTATGGCTACACCTTC
CASNPTGLLYGYTF
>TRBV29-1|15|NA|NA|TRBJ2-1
TGCAGCGTTGTAGTTTTTGCCTCCGGGGGAAATGAGCAGTTCTTC
CSVVVFASGGNEQFF
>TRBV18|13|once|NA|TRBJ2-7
TGTGCCAGTGCACAGGGAAACTCCTACGAGCAGTACTTC
CASAQGNSYEQYF
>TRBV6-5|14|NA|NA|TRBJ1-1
TGTGCCAGCAGCCCACAGGCCTCAAACACTGAAGCTTTCTTT
CASSPQASNTEAFF
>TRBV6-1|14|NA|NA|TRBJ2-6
TGTGCCAGCAGTGAAAGGTCGTGGCGGATAGCCCTGACTTTC
CASSERSWRIALTF
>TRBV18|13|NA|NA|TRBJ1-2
TGTGCCAGCTCACCACTGACAGGAGGTGGCTACACCTTC
CASSPLTGGGYTF
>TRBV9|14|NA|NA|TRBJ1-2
TGTGCCAGCAGCTCGCGGGTGGGGGGGACTGGCTACACCTTC
CASSSRVGGTGYTF
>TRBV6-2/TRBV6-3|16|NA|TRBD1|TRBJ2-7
TGTGCCAGCAGTCACGAAAGGGACAGGATCCGGGGCGAGCAGTACTTC
CASSHERDRIRGEQYF
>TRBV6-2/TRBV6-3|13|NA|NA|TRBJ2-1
TGTGCCAGCAGCTTCCCCGGGTTCCCGGAGCAGTTCTTC
CASSFPGFPEQFF
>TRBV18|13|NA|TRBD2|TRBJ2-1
TGTGCCAGCTCACCACCCAGCGGGAATGGGCAGTTCTTC
CASSPPSGNGQFF
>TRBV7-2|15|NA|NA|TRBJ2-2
TGTGCCAGCAGCTTAGTGGGACATGGCACCGGGGAGCTGTTTTTT
CASSLVGHGTGELFF
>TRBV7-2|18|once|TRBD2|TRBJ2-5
TGTGCCAGCAGCTTAATTGGACTAGCGGGAGCCTTCCAAGAGACCCAGTACTTC
CASSLIGLAGAFQETQYF
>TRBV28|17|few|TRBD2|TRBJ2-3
TGTGCCAGCAGTTTCTGGACTAGCGGGTACTGGGCGGATACGCAGTATTTT
CASSFWTSGYWADTQYF
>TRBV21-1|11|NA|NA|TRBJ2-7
TGTGCCAGCAGCCATCCAAATGAGCAGTACTTC
CASSHPNEQYF
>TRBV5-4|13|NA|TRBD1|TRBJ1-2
TGTGCCAGCAGCACGGGGACAGGGATCGGCTACACCTTC
CASSTGTGIGYTF
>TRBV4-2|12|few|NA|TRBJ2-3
TGTGCCAGCAGCCGCGTTTCAGATACGCAGTATTTT
CASSRVSDTQYF
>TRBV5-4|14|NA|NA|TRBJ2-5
TGTGCCAGCAACTCCCAGGGGCAAAGGGAGACCCAGTACTTC
CASNSQGQRETQYF
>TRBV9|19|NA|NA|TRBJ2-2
TGTGCCAGCAGCGTAGAAAGTCGGGAGCGCCTAAGCCCCACCGGGGAGCTGTTTTTT
CASSVESRERLSPTGELFF
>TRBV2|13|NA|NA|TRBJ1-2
TGTGCCATATTATGGGCGGGGGGCTATGGCTACACCTTC
CAILWAGGYGYTF
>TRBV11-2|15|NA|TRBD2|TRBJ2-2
TGTGCCAGCAGCTGGGGGACTAGCAACACCGGGGAGCTGTTTTTT
CASSWGTSNTGELFF
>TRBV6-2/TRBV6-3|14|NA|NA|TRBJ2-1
TGTGCCAGCAGCCTGTTCAGCTCCTACAATGAGCAGTTCTTC
CASSLFSSYNEQFF
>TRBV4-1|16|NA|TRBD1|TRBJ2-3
TGCGCCAGCAGCCAACCGGGACAGGGACAAACAGATACGCAGTATTTT
CASSQPGQGQTDTQYF
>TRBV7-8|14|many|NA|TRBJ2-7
TGTGCCAGCAGCCCTCTGAGAGCGGTAAACGAGCAGTACTTC
CASSPLRAVNEQYF
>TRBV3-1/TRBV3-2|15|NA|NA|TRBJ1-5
TGTGCCAGCAGCCAAGGGCTCGGGGGCAATCAGCCCCAGCATTTT
CASSQGLGGNQPQHF
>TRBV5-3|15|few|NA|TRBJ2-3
TGTGCCAGAAGCTCATCTCGGGGAACAACAGATACGCAGTATTTT
CARSSSRGTTDTQYF
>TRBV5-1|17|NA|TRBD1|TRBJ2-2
TGCGCCAGCAGCTTGTTAGGGGGCAACCGGAACACCGGGGAGCTGTTTTTT
CASSLLGGNRNTGELFF
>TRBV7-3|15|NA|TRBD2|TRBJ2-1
TGTGCCAGCAGCTTGATGGGACTAGTGAGCAATGAGCAGTTCTTC
CASSLMGLVSNEQFF
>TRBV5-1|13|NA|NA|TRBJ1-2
TGCGCCAGCAGCCCCGGGGTTAACTATGGCTACACCTTC
CASSPGVNYGYTF
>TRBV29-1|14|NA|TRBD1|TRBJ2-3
TGCAGCGTCGGCCGGGACAGGGGGGTAGATACGCAGTATTTT
CSVGRDRGVDTQYF
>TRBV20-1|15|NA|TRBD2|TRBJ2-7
TGCAGTGCTAGTGGGGGAGAGCGGGAGCGTGGAGAGCAGTACTTC
CSASGGERERGEQYF
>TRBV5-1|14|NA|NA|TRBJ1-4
TGCGCCAGCAGCTTAGGAAACAGGCGTGAAAAACTGTTTTTT
CASSLGNRREKLFF
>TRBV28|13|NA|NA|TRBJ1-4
TGTGCCAGCAGTTTGGGCAGGGGTGAAAAACTGTTTTTT
CASSLGRGEKLFF
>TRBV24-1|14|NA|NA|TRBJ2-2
TGTGCCACCGAACGCCTAGAGGGGACAGGGGAGCTGTTTTTT
CATERLEGTGELFF
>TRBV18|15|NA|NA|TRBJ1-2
TGTGCCAGCTCTCCCCTCGAGCAGGGAACCTATGGCTACACCTTC
CASSPLEQGTYGYTF
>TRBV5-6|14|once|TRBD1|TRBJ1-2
TGTGCCAGCAGGGGCAGGGGGCAAAACTATGGCTACACCTTC
CASRGRGQNYGYTF
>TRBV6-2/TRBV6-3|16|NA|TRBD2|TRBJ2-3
TGTGCCAGCAGTTACGGACTAGCGGGACCCACAGATACGCAGTATTTT
CASSYGLAGPTDTQYF
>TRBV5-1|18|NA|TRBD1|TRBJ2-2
TGCGCCAGCAGCCCAGGGACAGGGAGTCCCCGGAACACCGGGGAGCTGTTTTTT
CASSPGTGSPRNTGELFF
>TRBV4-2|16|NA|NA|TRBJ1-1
TGTGCCAGCAGCCAAGATAGTCAAGGGGTCGGCACTGAAGCTTTCTTT
CASSQDSQGVGTEAFF
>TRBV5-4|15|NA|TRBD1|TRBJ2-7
TGTGCCAGCAGCCCGGGACAGGGTAGGGTCCACGAGCAGTACTTC
CASSPGQGRVHEQYF